These T cell receptor beta chains were read from a single sample in a study of cytomegalovirus exposure and HLA in healthy donors. The protocol was immunoSEQ multiplex PCR, while the TCRdb copy is restricted to in-frame clones and leaves out a portion. Here the sample table reports under 200,000 clones. The sequenced sample was PBMCs. All receptors derive from a man aged 30-40 years in good health and CMV-seronegative. CDR3s include the opening cysteine and the closing phenylalanine or tryptophan. D genes are given only for firm matches. Size is omitted from some rows. Given values are once, few, many or a class for expanded clones.

length | D | J | V | size | DNA | CDR3
13 | TRBD1 | TRBJ2-7 | TRBV5-6 | - | TGTGCCAGCAGCCCCGGGACAGCCTACGAGCAGTACTTC | CASSPGTAYEQYF
14 | - | TRBJ2-7 | TRBV7-2 | - | TGTGCCAGCAGCTCTCAGGGAATCTCCTACGAGCAGTACTTC | CASSSQGISYEQYF
14 | - | TRBJ1-4 | TRBV18 | - | TGTGCCAGCTCACCAAGGGAGAATAATGAAAAACTGTTTTTT | CASSPRENNEKLFF
16 | TRBD1 | TRBJ2-7 | TRBV5-1 | - | TGCGCCAGCAGCGCTTCCGGGACAGGGGGCTCGTACGAGCAGTACTTC | CASSASGTGGSYEQYF
17 | TRBD2 | TRBJ2-7 | TRBV14 | - | TGTGCCAGCAGCCAAGATACGCTAGCGGGAGGTACCTACGAGCAGTACTTC | CASSQDTLAGGTYEQYF
12 | - | TRBJ1-1 | TRBV7-9 | - | TGTGCCAGCAGCTTACCAGGGATTGAAGCTTTCTTT | CASSLPGIEAFF
14 | - | TRBJ2-3 | TRBV7-2 | - | TGTGCCAGCAGCTCCCAGGGTCTCACAGATACGCAGTATTTT | CASSSQGLTDTQYF
16 | TRBD1 | TRBJ2-2 | TRBV18 | - | TGTGCCAGCTCACCAGCCGGGACAGAAATCGCCGGGGAGCTGTTTTTT | CASSPAGTEIAGELFF
21 | TRBD2 | TRBJ2-1 | TRBV7-3 | - | TGTGCCAGCAGCTTAGGGCTAGCGGATCCATCTTGGGGACCACAGTACAATGAGCAGTTCTTC | CASSLGLADPSWGPQYNEQFF
11 | - | TRBJ2-7 | TRBV6-5 | - | TGTGCCAGCAGATACGGGGGAGGGCAGTACTTC | CASRYGGGQYF
14 | - | TRBJ2-4 | TRBV2 | - | TGTGCCAGCAGTCATATAGCGACGAGAAACATTCAGTACTTC | CASSHIATRNIQYF
15 | TRBD2 | TRBJ2-2 | TRBV10-1 | - | TGCGCCAGCAATGGCGGGAGGCCGAACACCGGGGAGCTGTTTTTT | CASNGGRPNTGELFF
12 | - | TRBJ1-1 | TRBV2 | - | TGTGCCAGCCTGTCCGGGGGGGTGGCAGCTTTCTTT | CASLSGGVAAFF
14 | TRBD2 | TRBJ2-2 | TRBV4-1 | - | TGCGCCAGCAGCACTGCGGGAGTCACCGGGGAGCTGTTTTTT | CASSTAGVTGELFF
15 | - | TRBJ1-1 | TRBV18 | - | TGTGCCAGCTCACCTAGACAGGCTGAAGGCACTGAAGCTTTCTTT | CASSPRQAEGTEAFF
19 | TRBD2 | TRBJ2-2 | TRBV5-1 | - | TGCGCCAGCAGCTTGGCCCGTGATAGCGGGAGGGGAAACACCGGGGAGCTGTTTTTT | CASSLARDSGRGNTGELFF
16 | - | TRBJ2-7 | TRBV5-4 | - | TGTGCCAGCAGCTTGGAGGTGGGGAGTTGGTCCTACGAGCAGTACTTC | CASSLEVGSWSYEQYF
15 | TRBD1 | TRBJ2-7 | TRBV7-8 | - | TGTGCCAGCAGCTTGAGGGGGCACAGTACCTACGAGCAGTACTTC | CASSLRGHSTYEQYF
16 | - | TRBJ2-2 | TRBV7-6 | - | TGTGCCAGCAGCTTAGCCCCTAGTGAGAGTGTCGGGGAGCTGTTTTTT | CASSLAPSESVGELFF
15 | - | TRBJ1-2 | TRBV30 | - | TGTGCCTGGAGCCCCTCACAGGAGAATGGCTATGGCTACACCTTC | CAWSPSQENGYGYTF
16 | - | TRBJ1-2 | TRBV5-1 | - | TGCGCCAGCAGCGCGGCCAAGGCGGAAGTTAACTATGGCTACACCTTC | CASSAAKAEVNYGYTF
15 | TRBD2 | TRBJ2-7 | TRBV15 | - | TGTGCCACCAGCAGAGGGACTAGCGGGAAGCTAGAGCAGTACTTC | CATSRGTSGKLEQYF
12 | - | TRBJ2-1 | TRBV7-3 | - | TGTGCCAGCAGCCTGACCGACACGACAAAGTTCTTC | CASSLTDTTKFF
15 | - | TRBJ2-1 | TRBV11-3 | - | TGTGCCAGCAGCTTTTCGGACTGGGGATACAATGAGCAGTTCTTC | CASSFSDWGYNEQFF
15 | TRBD2 | TRBJ2-5 | TRBV28 | - | TGTGCCAGCAGTTTCACTAGCGGGACAGGAAAGACCCAGTACTTC | CASSFTSGTGKTQYF
20 | TRBD2 | TRBJ2-1 | TRBV19 | - | TGTGCCAGTAGTATAGGGAGGTCCAGGGCTAGCGGAGGGATATACAATGAGCAGTTCTTC | CASSIGRSRASGGIYNEQFF
14 | TRBD1 | TRBJ2-3 | TRBV28 | - | TGTGCCAGCAGTCGGGACAGGGGGGCCGATACGCAGTATTTT | CASSRDRGADTQYF
18 | TRBD2 | TRBJ2-7 | TRBV4-2 | - | TGTGCCAGCAGCCCGGGACTAGCGGGAGGGCTGAGCTCCTACGAGCAGTACTTC | CASSPGLAGGLSSYEQYF
16 | - | TRBJ2-3 | TRBV7-3 | - | TGTGCCAGCAGCTCCCGTTTGGGCGGGAGCACAGATACGCAGTATTTT | CASSSRLGGSTDTQYF
12 | TRBD1 | TRBJ1-2 | TRBV29-1 | - | TGCAGCGCAGTAGGGACAGCCGGCGGCTACACCTTC | CSAVGTAGGYTF
14 | - | TRBJ1-1 | TRBV18 | - | TGTGCCAGCTCACCACCAACAGTGAACACTGAAGCTTTCTTT | CASSPPTVNTEAFF
15 | TRBD1 | TRBJ1-5 | TRBV5-1 | - | TGCGCCAGCAGCTTGGCCGGGACAGCGTCTGAACCCCAGCATTTT | CASSLAGTASEPQHF
16 | - | TRBJ1-5 | TRBV19 | - | TGTGCCAGTAGTATAAACTCGGGGTACGGCAATCAGCCCCAGCATTTT | CASSINSGYGNQPQHF
15 | TRBD2 | TRBJ2-7 | TRBV5-4 | - | TGTGCCAGCAGCGCCCCCGGGACTAGCGGTTACGAGCAGTACTTC | CASSAPGTSGYEQYF
16 | TRBD1 | TRBJ1-5 | TRBV30 | - | TGTGCCTGGAGTATGGCCCCGACAGGGAACAATCAGCCCCAGCATTTT | CAWSMAPTGNNQPQHF
15 | - | TRBJ1-5 | TRBV19 | - | TGTGCCAGTAGTGCGGGACTGGATAGCAATCAGCCCCAGCATTTT | CASSAGLDSNQPQHF
16 | TRBD2 | TRBJ2-1 | TRBV5-1 | - | TGCGCCAGCAGCTTGAGACTAGCGGGCTCCTACAATGAGCAGTTCTTC | CASSLRLAGSYNEQFF
14 | - | TRBJ2-7 | TRBV11-3 | - | TGTGCCAGCAGCCCGAACGGGGACTCCTACGAGCAGTACTTC | CASSPNGDSYEQYF
13 | - | TRBJ1-2 | TRBV28 | - | TGTGCCAGCAGTCCAGGGAAGGCCTATGGCTACACCTTC | CASSPGKAYGYTF
15 | TRBD1 | TRBJ2-7 | TRBV6-5 | - | TGTGCCAGCAGTTACTCGACAGGGGCGGCTCGGGAGCAGTACTTC | CASSYSTGAAREQYF
15 | - | TRBJ2-7 | TRBV9 | - | TGTGCCAGCAGCGTAGGTCTGGGAGGCCCTTACGAGCAGTACTTC | CASSVGLGGPYEQYF
16 | TRBD2 | TRBJ2-1 | TRBV19 | - | TGTGCCAGTAGTATAACGGGGACTAGCGCCGACAATGAGCAGTTCTTC | CASSITGTSADNEQFF
19 | TRBD2 | TRBJ2-1 | TRBV6-1 | - | TGTGCCAGCAGTGAATATAAGGCAGGGCACGGACTAGCGGTAAATGAGCAGTTCTTC | CASSEYKAGHGLAVNEQFF
13 | - | TRBJ1-2 | TRBV6-5 | - | TGTGCCAGCAGTTACTCGGGAGGGATCGGCTACACCTTC | CASSYSGGIGYTF
14 | - | TRBJ1-5 | TRBV6-5 | - | TGTGCCAGCAGTTACGGCGGGGGCAATCAGCCCCAGCATTTT | CASSYGGGNQPQHF
12 | TRBD1 | TRBJ2-7 | TRBV30 | - | TGTGCCTGGAGGCCGACAGGGTACGAGCAGTACTTC | CAWRPTGYEQYF
14 | TRBD1 | TRBJ1-2 | TRBV28 | - | TGTGCCAGCAGGGACGGACAGGAGATTCGGGGCTACACCTTC | CASRDGQEIRGYTF
11 | - | TRBJ2-3 | TRBV27 | - | TGTGCCAGCAGTTTCGGACTGGAAAAGTATTTT | CASSFGLEKYF
14 | TRBD1 | TRBJ1-1 | TRBV5-1 | - | TGCGCCAGCAGCTTTACAGGGGGCGAGACTGAAGCTTTCTTT | CASSFTGGETEAFF
15 | - | TRBJ2-1 | TRBV6-1 | medium-sized | TGTGCCAGCAGTGTTGAAGCGGGCTCCTACAATGAGCAGTTCTTC | CASSVEAGSYNEQFF
17 | TRBD2 | TRBJ2-1 | TRBV30 | - | TGTGCCTGGAGTGCCGGGACTAGCGGGGGCCTTGGGGATGAGCAGTTCTTC | CAWSAGTSGGLGDEQFF
16 | TRBD2 | TRBJ2-1 | TRBV5-1 | - | TGCGCCAGCATGGTGGCTGGGAGGGCCTCATACAATGAGCAGTTCTTC | CASMVAGRASYNEQFF
15 | - | TRBJ2-2 | TRBV5-1 | - | TGCGCCAGCAGCTTGGTCGGGGGAGATGCCGGGGAGCTGTTTTTT | CASSLVGGDAGELFF
14 | - | TRBJ2-7 | TRBV5-4 | - | TGTGCCAGCAGTATTACCGGGTCTATCTACGAGCAGTACTTC | CASSITGSIYEQYF
14 | - | TRBJ1-2 | TRBV6-4 | - | TGTGCCAGCAGTGTATCAGGGGACGACTATGGCTACACCTTC | CASSVSGDDYGYTF
16 | TRBD1 | TRBJ2-7 | TRBV27 | - | TGTGCCAGCGGCGCAACAAAGGGACAGGGATCCTACGAGCAGTACTTC | CASGATKGQGSYEQYF
18 | TRBD2 | TRBJ2-2 | TRBV10-3 | - | TGTGCCATCAGTGAGAGACTAGCGGGATCCCATAACACCGGGGAGCTGTTTTTT | CAISERLAGSHNTGELFF
16 | - | TRBJ2-1 | TRBV29-1 | - | TGCAGCGCCCGCTGGCCCGACAGGAGCTCCTACAATGAGCAGTTCTTC | CSARWPDRSSYNEQFF
16 | - | TRBJ1-1 | TRBV28 | - | TGTGCCAGCAGTTCCCACGGGGGGGGTGGGGACACTGAAGCTTTCTTT | CASSSHGGGGDTEAFF